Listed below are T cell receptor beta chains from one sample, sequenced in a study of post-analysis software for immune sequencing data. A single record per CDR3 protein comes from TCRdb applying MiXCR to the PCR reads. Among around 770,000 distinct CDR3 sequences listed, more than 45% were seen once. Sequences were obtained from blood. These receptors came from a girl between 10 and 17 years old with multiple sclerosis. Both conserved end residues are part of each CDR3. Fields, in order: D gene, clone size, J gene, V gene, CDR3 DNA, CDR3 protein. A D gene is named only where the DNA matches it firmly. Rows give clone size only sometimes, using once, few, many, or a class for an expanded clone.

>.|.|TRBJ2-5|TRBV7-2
TGTGCCAGCAGCTTAAGGGTTGTAGGAGAGACCCAGTACTTC
CASSLRVVGETQYF
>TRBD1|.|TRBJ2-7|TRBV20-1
TGCAGTGCTAGAGATCAACGGCAGGGGGACCACGAGCAGTACTTC
CSARDQRQGDHEQYF
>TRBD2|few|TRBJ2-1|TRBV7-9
TGTGCCAGCAGCCGGACTAGCGGGAGGACGAATGAGCAGTTCTTC
CASSRTSGRTNEQFF
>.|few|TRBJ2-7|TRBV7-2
TGTGCCAGCAGCTTAGCGGGAATAACCTACGAGCAGTACTTC
CASSLAGITYEQYF
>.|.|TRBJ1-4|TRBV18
TGTGCCAGCTCACGAGGGGTGCAGAGTAATGAAAAACTGTTTTTT
CASSRGVQSNEKLFF
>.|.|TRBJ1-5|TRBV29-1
TGCAGCGTCGCACAGGGCGATAGCAATCAGCCCCAGCATTTT
CSVAQGDSNQPQHF
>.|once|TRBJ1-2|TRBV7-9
TGTGCCGTCACACCAGGGGACACCTTC
CAVTPGDTF
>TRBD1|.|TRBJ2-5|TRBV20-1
TGCAGTGCTAGAGATGGGATGCAGGGGGTTATCGAGACCCAGTACTTC
CSARDGMQGVIETQYF
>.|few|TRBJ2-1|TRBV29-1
TGCAGCGTTGAATGGGGGCCCTACAATGAGCAGTTCTTC
CSVEWGPYNEQFF
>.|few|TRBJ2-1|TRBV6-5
TGTGCCAGCGTTGGGTCGACGGCCAATGAGCAGTTCTTC
CASVGSTANEQFF
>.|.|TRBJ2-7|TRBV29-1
TGCAGCGGTGAAGCTAACAAGGACGGTTCCTACGAGCAGTACTTC
CSGEANKDGSYEQYF
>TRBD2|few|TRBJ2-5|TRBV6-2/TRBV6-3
TGTGCCAGCAGACCCACTAGCGGGAGTTCCGAGACCCAGTACTTC
CASRPTSGSSETQYF
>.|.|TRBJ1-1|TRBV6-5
TGTGCCAGCATCAGGGGCCTGATCGCTTTCTTT
CASIRGLIAFF
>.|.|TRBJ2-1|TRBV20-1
TGCAGTGCTAGACTCGGCCGATACAATGAGCAGTTCTTC
CSARLGRYNEQFF
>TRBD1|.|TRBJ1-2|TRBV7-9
TGTGCCAGCAGCGGCGGGACAGGAGAAAACTATGGCTACACCTTC
CASSGGTGENYGYTF
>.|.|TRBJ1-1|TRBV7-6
TGTGCCAGCAGTCCCGGGCCACGGAGCCCTATGAACACTGAAGCTTTCTTT
CASSPGPRSPMNTEAFF
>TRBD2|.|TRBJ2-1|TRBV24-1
TGTGCCACCAGCCTTAGCGGGGAGTACTCCTACAATGAGCAGTTCTTC
CATSLSGEYSYNEQFF
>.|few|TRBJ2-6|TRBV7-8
TGTGCCAGCCGAGCTGGAAGCTCTGGGGCCAACATCCTGACTTTC
CASRAGSSGANILTF
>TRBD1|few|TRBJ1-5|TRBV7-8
TGTGCCAGCAGCACCCCCGTACCGGGACAGGGTGACCAGCCCCAGCATTTT
CASSTPVPGQGDQPQHF
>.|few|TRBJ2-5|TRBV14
TGTGCCAGCAGCCAAGATAGGACGGGGACCCAGTACTTC
CASSQDRTGTQYF
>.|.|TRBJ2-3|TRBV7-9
TGTGCCAGCGCGGCCCCTTCCCTTAGCACAGATACGCAGTATTTT
CASAAPSLSTDTQYF
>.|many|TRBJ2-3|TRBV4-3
TGCGCCAGCAGCCAAGATTGGCAGGCGGAATACACAGATACGCAGTATTTT
CASSQDWQAEYTDTQYF
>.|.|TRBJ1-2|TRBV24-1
TGTGCCACCAGTGACCCCCGGACAGCGCCCTATGGCTACACCTTC
CATSDPRTAPYGYTF
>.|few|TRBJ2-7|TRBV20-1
TGCAGTGCCCCCCCCACGGGGGCGGGCGAGCAGTACTTC
CSAPPTGAGEQYF
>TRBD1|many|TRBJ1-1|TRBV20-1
TGCAGTGCTAGAGCCGTGACAGGGGTTGACACTGAAGCTTTCTTT
CSARAVTGVDTEAFF
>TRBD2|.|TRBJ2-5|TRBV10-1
TGCGCCAGCAGTGGCGGGAGAGTCGGGGAGCAGTACTTC
CASSGGRVGEQYF
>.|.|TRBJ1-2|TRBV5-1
TGCGCCAGCAGCACCCCTACGGGTTGGAATGGCTACACCTTC
CASSTPTGWNGYTF
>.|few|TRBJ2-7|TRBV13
TGTGCCAGCAGCCAACAGACTTGGGAACGGCAGTACTTC
CASSQQTWERQYF
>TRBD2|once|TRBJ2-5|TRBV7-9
TGTGCCAGCAGCTCCCCACTAGCGGGGGAGACCCAGTACTTC
CASSSPLAGETQYF
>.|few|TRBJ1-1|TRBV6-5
TGTGCCAGCAGCCTAGATGGAGCAACGAACACTGAAGCTTTCTTT
CASSLDGATNTEAFF
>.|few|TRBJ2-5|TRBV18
TGTGCCAGCTCACCAGCGAGGATAGCGTCCCAAGAGACCCAGTACTTC
CASSPARIASQETQYF